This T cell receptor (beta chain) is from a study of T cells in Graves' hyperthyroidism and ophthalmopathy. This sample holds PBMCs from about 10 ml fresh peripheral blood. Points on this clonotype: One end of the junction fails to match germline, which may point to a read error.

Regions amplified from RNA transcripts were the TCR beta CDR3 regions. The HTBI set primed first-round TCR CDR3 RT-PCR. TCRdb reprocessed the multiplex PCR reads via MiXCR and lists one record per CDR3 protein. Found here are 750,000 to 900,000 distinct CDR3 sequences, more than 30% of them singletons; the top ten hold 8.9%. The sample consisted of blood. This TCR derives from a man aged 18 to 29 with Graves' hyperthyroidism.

The CDR3 sequence: CASSLGRYEALF. Here the CDR3 DNA reads TGTGCCAGCAGTTTGGGTAGATACGAAGCTCTCTTT. The chain couples TRBV2 to TRBJ1-1; D is unresolved. Germline loops: CDR1 SNHLY, CDR2 FYNNEI. CDR3 length equals 12 residues.